This T cell receptor beta chain is from a study of T-cell memory formation after mild COVID-19. V dropped 2 bases and J dropped 5 bases, with 25 bases sitting between them. Germline assignment: CDR1 SGHVS and CDR2 FNYEAQ. This CDR3 has 18 residues. TCRdb redid the calling of the 5' RACE reads with MiXCR, one entry per CDR3 protein. The table lists more than 250,000 distinct CDR3 sequences, 15% to 20% of them singletons. This receptor was identified in a man between 18 and 29 years old who had mild COVID-19 (a few samples of this study predate the infection). Cell type and time point are not known. Sequenced: PBMCs or a T cell subset sorted from them (not recorded which). The rearrangement uses TRBV7-6 and TRBJ2-7; possible D gene TRBD2, 6 bases. The CDR3 sequence: CASSLIPSGQGRENEQYF. The CDR3 coding sequence is TGTGCCAGCAGCTTAATCCCGAGTGGGCAAGGGCGGGAAAACGAGCAGTACTTC.